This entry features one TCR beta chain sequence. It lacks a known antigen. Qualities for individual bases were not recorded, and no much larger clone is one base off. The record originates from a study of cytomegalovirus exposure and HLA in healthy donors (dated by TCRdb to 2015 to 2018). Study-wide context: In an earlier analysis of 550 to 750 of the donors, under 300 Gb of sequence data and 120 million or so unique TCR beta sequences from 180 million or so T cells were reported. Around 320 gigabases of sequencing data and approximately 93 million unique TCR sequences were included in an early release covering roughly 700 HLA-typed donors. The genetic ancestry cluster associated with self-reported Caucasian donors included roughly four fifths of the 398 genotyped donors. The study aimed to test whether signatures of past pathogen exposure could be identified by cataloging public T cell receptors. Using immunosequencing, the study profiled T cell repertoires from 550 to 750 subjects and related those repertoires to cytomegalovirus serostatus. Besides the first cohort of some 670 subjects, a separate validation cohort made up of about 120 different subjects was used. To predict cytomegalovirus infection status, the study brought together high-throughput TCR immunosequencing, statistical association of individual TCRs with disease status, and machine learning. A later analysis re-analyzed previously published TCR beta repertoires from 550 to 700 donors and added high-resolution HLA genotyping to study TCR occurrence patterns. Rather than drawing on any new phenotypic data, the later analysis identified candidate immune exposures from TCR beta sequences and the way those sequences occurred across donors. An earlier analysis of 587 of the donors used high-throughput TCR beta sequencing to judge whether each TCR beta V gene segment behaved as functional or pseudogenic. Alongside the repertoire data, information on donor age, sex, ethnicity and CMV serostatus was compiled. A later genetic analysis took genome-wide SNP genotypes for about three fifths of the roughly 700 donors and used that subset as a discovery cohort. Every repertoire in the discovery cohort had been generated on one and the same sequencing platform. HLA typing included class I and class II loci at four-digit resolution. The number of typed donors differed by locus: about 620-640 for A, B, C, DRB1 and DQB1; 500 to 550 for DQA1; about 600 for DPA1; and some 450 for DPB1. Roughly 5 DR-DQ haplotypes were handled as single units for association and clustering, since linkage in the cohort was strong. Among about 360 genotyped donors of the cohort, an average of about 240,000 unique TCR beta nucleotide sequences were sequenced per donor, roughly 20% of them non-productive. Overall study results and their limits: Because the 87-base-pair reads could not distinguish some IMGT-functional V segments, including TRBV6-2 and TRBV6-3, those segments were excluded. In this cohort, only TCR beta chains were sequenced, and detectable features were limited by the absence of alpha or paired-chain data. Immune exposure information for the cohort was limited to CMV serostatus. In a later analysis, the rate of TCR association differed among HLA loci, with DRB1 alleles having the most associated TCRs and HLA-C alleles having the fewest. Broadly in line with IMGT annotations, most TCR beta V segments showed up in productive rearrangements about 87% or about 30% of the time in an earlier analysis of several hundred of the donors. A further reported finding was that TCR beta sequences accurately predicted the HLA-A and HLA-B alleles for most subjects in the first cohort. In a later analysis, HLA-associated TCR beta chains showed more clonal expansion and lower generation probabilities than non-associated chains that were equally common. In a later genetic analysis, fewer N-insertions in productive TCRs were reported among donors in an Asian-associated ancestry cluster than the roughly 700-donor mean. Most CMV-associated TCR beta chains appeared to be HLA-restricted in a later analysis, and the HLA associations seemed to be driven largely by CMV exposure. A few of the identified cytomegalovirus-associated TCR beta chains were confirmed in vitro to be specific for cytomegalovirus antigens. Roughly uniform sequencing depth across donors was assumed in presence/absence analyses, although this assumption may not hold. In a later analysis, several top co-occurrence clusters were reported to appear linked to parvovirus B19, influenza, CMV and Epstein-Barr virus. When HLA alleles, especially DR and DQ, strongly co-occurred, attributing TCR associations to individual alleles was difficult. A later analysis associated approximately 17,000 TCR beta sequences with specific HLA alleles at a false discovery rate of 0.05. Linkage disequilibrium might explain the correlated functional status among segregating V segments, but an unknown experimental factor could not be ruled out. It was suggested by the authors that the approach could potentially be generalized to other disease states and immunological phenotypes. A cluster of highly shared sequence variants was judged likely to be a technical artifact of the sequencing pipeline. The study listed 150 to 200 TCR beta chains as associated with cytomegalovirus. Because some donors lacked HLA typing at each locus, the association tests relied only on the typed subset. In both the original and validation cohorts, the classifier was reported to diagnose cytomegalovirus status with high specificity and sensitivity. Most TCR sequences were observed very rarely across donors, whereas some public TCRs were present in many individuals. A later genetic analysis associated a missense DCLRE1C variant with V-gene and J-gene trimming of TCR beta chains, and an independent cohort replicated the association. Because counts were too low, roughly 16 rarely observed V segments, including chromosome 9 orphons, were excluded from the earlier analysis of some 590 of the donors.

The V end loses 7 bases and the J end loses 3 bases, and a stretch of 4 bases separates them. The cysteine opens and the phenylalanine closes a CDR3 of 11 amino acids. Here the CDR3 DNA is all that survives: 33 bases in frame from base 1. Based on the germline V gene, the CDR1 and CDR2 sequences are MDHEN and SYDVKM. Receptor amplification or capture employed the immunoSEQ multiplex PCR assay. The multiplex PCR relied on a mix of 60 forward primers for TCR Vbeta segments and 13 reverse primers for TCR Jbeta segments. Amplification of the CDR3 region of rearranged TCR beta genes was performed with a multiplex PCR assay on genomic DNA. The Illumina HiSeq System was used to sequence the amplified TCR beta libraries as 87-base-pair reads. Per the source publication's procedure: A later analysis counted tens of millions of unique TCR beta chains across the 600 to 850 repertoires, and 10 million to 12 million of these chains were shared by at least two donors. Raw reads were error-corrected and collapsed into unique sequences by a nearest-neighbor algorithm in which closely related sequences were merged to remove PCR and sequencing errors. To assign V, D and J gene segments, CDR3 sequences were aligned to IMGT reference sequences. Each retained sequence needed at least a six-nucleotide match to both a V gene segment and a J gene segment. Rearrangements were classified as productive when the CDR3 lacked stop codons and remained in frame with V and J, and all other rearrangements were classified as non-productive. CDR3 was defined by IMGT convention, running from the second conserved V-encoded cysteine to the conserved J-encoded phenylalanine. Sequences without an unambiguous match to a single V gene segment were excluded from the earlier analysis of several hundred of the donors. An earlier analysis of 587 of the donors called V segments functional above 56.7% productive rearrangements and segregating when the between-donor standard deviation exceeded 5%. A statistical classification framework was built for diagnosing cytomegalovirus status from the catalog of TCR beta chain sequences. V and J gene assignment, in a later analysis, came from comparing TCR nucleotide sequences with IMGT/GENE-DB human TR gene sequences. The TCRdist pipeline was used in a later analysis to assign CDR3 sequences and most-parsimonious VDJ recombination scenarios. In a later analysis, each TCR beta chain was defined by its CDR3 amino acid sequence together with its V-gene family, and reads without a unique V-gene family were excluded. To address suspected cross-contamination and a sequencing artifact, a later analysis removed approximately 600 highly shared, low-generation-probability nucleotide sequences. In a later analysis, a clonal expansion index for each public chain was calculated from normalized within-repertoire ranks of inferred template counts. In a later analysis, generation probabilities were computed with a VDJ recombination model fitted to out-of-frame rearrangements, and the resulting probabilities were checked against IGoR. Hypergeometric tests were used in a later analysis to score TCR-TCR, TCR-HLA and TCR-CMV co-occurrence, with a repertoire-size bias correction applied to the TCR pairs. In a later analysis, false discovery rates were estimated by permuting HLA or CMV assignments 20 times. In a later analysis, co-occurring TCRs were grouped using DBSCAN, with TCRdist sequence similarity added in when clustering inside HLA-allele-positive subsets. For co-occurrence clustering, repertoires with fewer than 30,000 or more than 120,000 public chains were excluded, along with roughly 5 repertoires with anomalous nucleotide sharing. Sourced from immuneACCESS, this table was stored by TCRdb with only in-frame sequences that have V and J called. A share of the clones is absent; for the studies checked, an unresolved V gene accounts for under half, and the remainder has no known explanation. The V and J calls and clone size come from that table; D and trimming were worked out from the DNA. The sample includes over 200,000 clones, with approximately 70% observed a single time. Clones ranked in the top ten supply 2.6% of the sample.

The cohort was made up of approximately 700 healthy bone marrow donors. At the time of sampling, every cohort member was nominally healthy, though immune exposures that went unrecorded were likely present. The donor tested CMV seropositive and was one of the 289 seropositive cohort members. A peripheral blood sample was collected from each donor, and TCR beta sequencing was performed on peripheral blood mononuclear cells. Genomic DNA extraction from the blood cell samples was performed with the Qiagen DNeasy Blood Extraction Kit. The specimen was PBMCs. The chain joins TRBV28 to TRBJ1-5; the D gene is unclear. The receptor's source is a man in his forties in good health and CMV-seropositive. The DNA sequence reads TGTGCCAGCACTTCCAATCAGCCCCAGCATTTT. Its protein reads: CASTSNQPQHF.